The sequence of this T cell receptor (beta chain) was determined in a study of T cells in Graves' hyperthyroidism and ophthalmopathy. This CDR3 comprises 15 residues. V dropped 6 bases and J dropped 6 bases, with 17 bases sitting between them. There are a few counts of this clonotype. A read error may be the cause here, since a much bigger clone is one base away. Researchers took RNA transcripts and amplified the TCR beta CDR3 regions from them. First-round RT-PCR with HTBI primers amplified the TCR CDR3 region. One entry per CDR3 protein, called by TCRdb with MiXCR from the multiplex PCR reads. The sample has more than 300,000 distinct CDR3 sequences, around 15% seen once.

Material: blood. This TCR came from a woman aged 25 to 39 with Graves' ophthalmopathy. This chain links TRBV12-3 or TRBV12-4 with TRBJ1-4; the D is unclear. CDR3 in amino acids: CASSPLRNKDEKLFF. The CDR3 bases are TGTGCCAGCAGCCCCCTTAGAAACAAGGATGAAAAACTGTTTTTT.